This is a list of T cell receptor beta chains from one sample in a study of cytomegalovirus exposure and HLA in healthy donors. Some clones are missing from TCRdb's copy, which holds only in-frame ones; the method was immunoSEQ multiplex PCR. In all, the sample yields about 200,000 clones. Sequencing was done on a sample of PBMCs. The receptors come from a girl aged 2 to 9 in good health and CMV-seropositive. The CDR3 runs from the conserved cysteine through the conserved F or W. Fields, in order: D gene, V gene, J gene, CDR3 DNA, CDR3 protein. D genes are given only for firm matches.

d_gene: NA; v_gene: TRBV7-9; j_gene: TRBJ2-5; CDR3nt: TGTGCCAGCAGCGGGGACTTCGGGGGAGAGACCCAGTACTTC; CDR3aa: CASSGDFGGETQYF
d_gene: NA; v_gene: TRBV6-6; j_gene: TRBJ1-1; CDR3nt: TGTGCCAGCAAAATACGACAGGACGCTGAAGCTTTCTTT; CDR3aa: CASKIRQDAEAFF
d_gene: TRBD1; v_gene: TRBV5-4; j_gene: TRBJ2-2; CDR3nt: TGTGCCAGCAGCACCTCAGGGGGCGCGGACACCGGGGAGCTGTTTTTT; CDR3aa: CASSTSGGADTGELFF
d_gene: TRBD2; v_gene: TRBV5-4; j_gene: TRBJ2-7; CDR3nt: TGTGCCAGCAGCTCTAGCGGGAGGGACTCCTACGAGCAGTACTTC; CDR3aa: CASSSSGRDSYEQYF
d_gene: NA; v_gene: TRBV18; j_gene: TRBJ2-1; CDR3nt: TGTGCCAGCTCACCAGTGTCCGGTCCCGAGCAGTTCTTC; CDR3aa: CASSPVSGPEQFF
d_gene: TRBD1; v_gene: TRBV28; j_gene: TRBJ2-2; CDR3nt: TGTGCCAGCAGTTCCTTGGGGACAGTGAACACCGGGGAGCTGTTTTTT; CDR3aa: CASSSLGTVNTGELFF
d_gene: TRBD1; v_gene: TRBV27; j_gene: TRBJ1-2; CDR3nt: TGTGCCAGCAGTCCCCTAGGACAGGCTCTAAACTATGGCTACACCTTC; CDR3aa: CASSPLGQALNYGYTF
d_gene: NA; v_gene: TRBV7-2; j_gene: TRBJ2-7; CDR3nt: TGTGCCAGCAGCGACCGACAGGGGAGGGACTCCTACGAGCAGTACTTC; CDR3aa: CASSDRQGRDSYEQYF
d_gene: TRBD1; v_gene: TRBV2; j_gene: TRBJ1-4; CDR3nt: TGTGCCAGTACAGGGGGCGGTGAAAAACTGTTTTTT; CDR3aa: CASTGGGEKLFF
d_gene: TRBD2; v_gene: TRBV5-1; j_gene: TRBJ2-1; CDR3nt: TGCGCCAGCAGCTTGGCCTTGACTAGCGGAATCAATGAGCAGTTCTTC; CDR3aa: CASSLALTSGINEQFF
d_gene: NA; v_gene: TRBV7-2; j_gene: TRBJ2-1; CDR3nt: TGTGCCAGCAGCTCCTTTGGGGGAGGTCGAAATGAGCAGTTCTTC; CDR3aa: CASSSFGGGRNEQFF
d_gene: TRBD1; v_gene: TRBV29-1; j_gene: TRBJ2-6; CDR3nt: TGCAGCGTACAAACAGGGGTCGGGTCTGGGGCCAACGTCCTGACTTTC; CDR3aa: CSVQTGVGSGANVLTF
d_gene: TRBD2; v_gene: TRBV9; j_gene: TRBJ2-3; CDR3nt: TGTGCCAGCAGCGTAGCAGCGGGAAGCACAGATACGCAGTATTTT; CDR3aa: CASSVAAGSTDTQYF
d_gene: NA; v_gene: TRBV20-1; j_gene: TRBJ2-2; CDR3nt: TGCAGTGCACCAGGGCCCGGGGAGCTGTTTTTT; CDR3aa: CSAPGPGELFF
d_gene: NA; v_gene: TRBV6-6; j_gene: TRBJ1-1; CDR3nt: TGTGCCAGCAGTTACTCGCAGGGAAACACTGAAGCTTTCTTT; CDR3aa: CASSYSQGNTEAFF
d_gene: NA; v_gene: TRBV28; j_gene: TRBJ1-4; CDR3nt: TGTGCCAGCAGTCCCCCTCCCAGGGAAAAACTGTTTTTT; CDR3aa: CASSPPPREKLFF
d_gene: NA; v_gene: TRBV27; j_gene: TRBJ1-1; CDR3nt: TGTGCCACCAAAAGCATCCAGGGGCTCACGAACACTGAAGCTTTCTTT; CDR3aa: CATKSIQGLTNTEAFF
d_gene: NA; v_gene: TRBV19; j_gene: TRBJ2-2; CDR3nt: TGTGCCAGTAGTTCCGGGACAACGAACACCGGGGAGCTGTTTTTT; CDR3aa: CASSSGTTNTGELFF
d_gene: NA; v_gene: TRBV28; j_gene: TRBJ1-5; CDR3nt: TGTGCCAGCAGTGCCGGGATATATCAGCCCCAGCATTTT; CDR3aa: CASSAGIYQPQHF
d_gene: NA; v_gene: TRBV25-1; j_gene: TRBJ1-3; CDR3nt: TGTGCCAGCGGGAAGGACAGCTTCTCTGGGAACACCATATATTTT; CDR3aa: CASGKDSFSGNTIYF
d_gene: TRBD1; v_gene: TRBV10-1; j_gene: TRBJ2-1; CDR3nt: TGCGCCAGCAGTGTAGGGACAGGGGGATACAATGAGCAGTTCTTC; CDR3aa: CASSVGTGGYNEQFF
d_gene: NA; v_gene: TRBV9; j_gene: TRBJ2-7; CDR3nt: TGTGCCAGCAGCGTATTTGACAGCTCCTACGAGCAGTACTTC; CDR3aa: CASSVFDSSYEQYF
d_gene: NA; v_gene: TRBV6-1; j_gene: TRBJ2-2; CDR3nt: TGTGCCAGCAGTGCGACTACCGCGAACACCGGGGAGCTGTTTTTT; CDR3aa: CASSATTANTGELFF
d_gene: TRBD1; v_gene: TRBV6-1; j_gene: TRBJ2-1; CDR3nt: TGTGCCAGCAGTGTCCAGATGACAGGGGACAATGAGCAGTTCTTC; CDR3aa: CASSVQMTGDNEQFF
d_gene: TRBD1; v_gene: TRBV30; j_gene: TRBJ1-6; CDR3nt: TGTGCCTGGAGGGGGACAGGACCCTATAATTCACCCCTCCACTTT; CDR3aa: CAWRGTGPYNSPLHF
d_gene: NA; v_gene: TRBV7-9; j_gene: TRBJ1-3; CDR3nt: TGTGCCAGCAGCCTTCCTGTTGGAAACACCATATATTTT; CDR3aa: CASSLPVGNTIYF
d_gene: NA; v_gene: TRBV21-1; j_gene: TRBJ1-2; CDR3nt: TGTGCCAGCAGCAAGGGAGGGCAGGCGCTTAACTATGGCTACACCTTC; CDR3aa: CASSKGGQALNYGYTF
d_gene: NA; v_gene: TRBV28; j_gene: TRBJ2-2; CDR3nt: TGTGCCAGCAGTTTCCCCGGACTACAGAAGAACACCGGGGAGCTGTTTTTT; CDR3aa: CASSFPGLQKNTGELFF
d_gene: TRBD2; v_gene: TRBV29-1; j_gene: TRBJ2-7; CDR3nt: TGCAGCGTTGTTCAGGGGGCTAGCGGGAGGGCCTACGAGCAGTACTTC; CDR3aa: CSVVQGASGRAYEQYF